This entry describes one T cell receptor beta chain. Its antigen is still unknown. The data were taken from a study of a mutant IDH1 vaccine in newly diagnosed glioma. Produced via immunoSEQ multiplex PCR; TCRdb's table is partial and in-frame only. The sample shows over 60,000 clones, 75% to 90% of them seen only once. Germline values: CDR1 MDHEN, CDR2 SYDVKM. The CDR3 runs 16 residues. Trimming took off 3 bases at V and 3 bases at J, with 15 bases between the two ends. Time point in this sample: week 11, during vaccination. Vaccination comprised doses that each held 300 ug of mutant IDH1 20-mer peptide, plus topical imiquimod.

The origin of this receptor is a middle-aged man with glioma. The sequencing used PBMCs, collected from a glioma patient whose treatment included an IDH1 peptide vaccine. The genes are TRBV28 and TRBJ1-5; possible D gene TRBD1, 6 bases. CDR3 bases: TGTGCCAGCAGTTTGTCAGCGGGGGCGGTCAATCAGCCCCAGCATTTT. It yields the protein CASSLSAGAVNQPQHF. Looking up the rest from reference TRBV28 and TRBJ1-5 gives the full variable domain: DVKVTQSSRYLVKRTGEKVFLECVQDMDHENMFWYRQDPGLGLRLIYFSYDVKMKEKGDIPEGYSVSREKKERFSLILESASTNQTSMYLCASSLSAGAVNQPQHFGDGTRLSIL.